The T cell receptor beta chain under discussion was sequenced for a study of shared clonotypes between healthy human individuals. Libraries were prepared by immunoSEQ multiplex PCR; TCRdb keeps only in-frame clonotypes and omits some of them. This sample carries hundreds of thousands of clones, 55% to 75% of them seen once, and the ten largest clones take under 2%. V trimming: 7 bases; J trimming: 5 bases; junction bases outside the gene matches: 8. Germline V lookup: CDR1 SNHLY, CDR2 FYNNEI. The CDR3 is made up of 14 amino acids. The sequenced sample consisted of memory CD4+ T cells sorted from blood. Documented subset: CD45RA-negative fraction. The rearrangement joins TRBV2 to TRBJ2-1; 7 bases align to TRBD1. The TCR was taken from a woman aged 25 to 45 in good health. CDR3 in DNA: TGTGCCAGCACCCCGGGACAGCTAAACAATGAGCAGTTCTTC. This sequence encodes CASTPGQLNNEQFF.